These 25 T cell receptor beta chains were sequenced from one sample in a study of blood T cell repertoires in COVID-19. The data were produced by immunoSEQ multiplex PCR, yet TCRdb's version contains in-frame clones alone and is incomplete. The sample has 100,000 to 150,000 clones; about 83% are singletons. The specimen was peripheral blood. All receptors come from a human donor in a cohort sampled during active COVID-19.

The rearrangement uses TRBV7-9 and TRBJ2-2; D possibly corresponds to TRBD2 (5 bases). The germline gives CDR1 SEHNR, CDR2 FQNEAQ (reference sequence). The CDR3 runs 16 residues. Trimming pared 5 bases from V and 1 base from J, leaving 14 bases between. CDR3 sequence (DNA): TGTGCCAGCAGCCCCTCCGGTGGAGGGAACACCGGGGAGCTGTTTTTT. The encoded protein is CASSPSGGGNTGELFF.

The chain joins TRBV13 to TRBJ2-3; 11 bases are a match to TRBD1. J lost 4 bases, V lost 6 bases, and 3 bases had no gene match. The CDR3 is 14 amino acids. CDR1 and CDR2 from the germline V gene are PRHDT and FYEKMQ (reference sequence). Here the CDR3 DNA reads TGTGCCAGCAGTTGGGACAGGGGGGCAGATACGCAGTATTTT. It codes for CASSWDRGADTQYF.

J is TRBJ2-7 and V is TRBV2, with a tentative D call TRBD2 (7 bases). CDR3 size: 11 residues. The V end was cut by 6 bases, the J end by 6 bases, with 9 bases between. The germline CDR1 and CDR2 sequences are SNHLY and FYNNEI. The CDR3 coding sequence is TGTGCCAGCAGGGCGGGGGCCGAGCAGTACTTC. Translated, it gives CASRAGAEQYF. Drawing the rest from reference TRBV2 and TRBJ2-7, the complete variable domain is EPEVTQTPSHQVTQMGQEVILRCVPISNHLYFYWYRQILGQKVEFLVSFYNNEISEKSEIFDDQFSVERPDGSNFTLKIRSTKLEDSAMYFCASRAGAEQYFGPGTRLTVT.

This clone was detected a few times. The chain carries TRBV5-4 and TRBJ1-1; D gene unclear. The V gene's germline CDR1 is SGHNT and CDR2 YYREEE (reference sequence). Between the trimmed V and J ends, which lost 1 base and 1 base, there was a span of 11 bases. The CDR3 contains 15 residues. The CDR3 loop is CASSLKVSTNTEAFF. The CDR3 DNA is TGTGCCAGCAGCTTGAAAGTGAGTACGAACACTGAAGCTTTCTTT.

The J gene is TRBJ2-7, the V gene TRBV6-5, with TRBD2 as a possible D gene (6 bases). Germline-derived CDR1 and CDR2 are MNHEY and SVGAGI. This CDR3 has 14 residues. Trimming cost V 6 bases and J 5 bases, with 17 bases left between them. CDR3 in DNA: TGTGCCAGCAGCCGCCAAGGAGGGCGCCACGAGCAGTACTTC. It specifies CASSRQGGRHEQYF.

This sequence joins TRBV6-5 and TRBJ2-7, with TRBD1 as a possible D gene (6 bases). Germline-derived CDR1 and CDR2 are MNHEY and SVGAGI. The CDR3 is 15 amino acids. With 6 bases removed from V and 2 bases from J, the gap between germline ends came to 17 bases. DNA of the CDR3: TGTGCCAGCAGCGTTCACAGGGACCAAACCTACGAGCAGTACTTC. As protein: CASSVHRDQTYEQYF.

This chain links TRBV19 with TRBJ2-2; D may be TRBD2 (6 bases). This CDR3 has 16 residues. The V end lost 6 bases, the J end lost 3 bases, and 17 bases lay between the germline ends. Germline-derived CDR1 and CDR2 are LNHDA and SQIVND (reference sequence). CDR3 in DNA: TGTGCCAGTAGGATCCCGGGACTGCTTTACACCGGGGAGCTGTTTTTT. The encoded protein is CASRIPGLLYTGELFF.

The V gene is TRBV7-2, the J gene TRBJ2-2; TRBD2 agrees at 15 bases. CDR3 length: 16 residues. J was trimmed by 6 bases and V by 6 bases; bases with no gene match: 5. Germline values: CDR1 SGHTA, CDR2 FQGNSA. The CDR3 protein is CASRRGTSGRSGELFF. The CDR3 DNA reads as TGTGCCAGCAGAAGGGGGACTAGCGGGAGGTCCGGGGAGCTGTTTTTT.

This chain links TRBV3-1 (or the pseudogene TRBV3-2) with TRBJ2-5, with D uncertain. Germline lookup yields CDR1 LGHDT and CDR2 YNNKEL (reference sequence). V was clipped by 0 bases and J by 6 bases, with 14 bases between them. The CDR3 is 15 amino acids. This chain's CDR3 is CASSQEGTVRKTQYF. DNA of the CDR3: TGTGCCAGCAGCCAAGAGGGCACCGTAAGGAAGACCCAGTACTTC.

This chain links TRBV19 with TRBJ1-2; TRBD1 matches 7 bases. The trim removed 7 bases at V and 8 bases at J, leaving 10 bases unmatched. From germline, CDR1 is LNHDA and CDR2 SQIVND (reference sequence). CDR3 length equals 13 residues. CDR3 sequence reads: CASIEDRAGGYTF. As DNA, the CDR3 is TGTGCCAGTATTGAAGACAGGGCCGGCGGCTACACCTTC.

Of note for this clone: A junction end diverges from the germline sequence, so it may reflect a read error. This sequence joins TRBV19 and TRBJ2-7; TRBD1 matches 7 bases. Germline lookup yields CDR1 LNHDA and CDR2 SQIVND (reference sequence). The CDR3 length is 15 residues. The CDR3 sequence: CVSRRMTGPPYEQYF. The CDR3 DNA reads as TGTGTCAGTAGACGGATGACAGGGCCCCCCTACGAGCAGTACTTC. The whole variable domain, filled in from reference TRBV19 and TRBJ2-7, reads DGGITQSPKYLFRKEGQNVTLSCEQNLNHDAMYWYRQDPGQGLRLIYYSQIVNDFQKGDIAEGYSVSREKKESFPLTVTSAQKNPTAFYLCVSRRMTGPPYEQYFGPGTRLTVT.

Only one count was recorded for this clone. This CDR3 is CASSPGVQKNTEAFF. The CDR3 DNA is TGTGCCAGCAGCCCGGGGGTTCAGAAGAACACTGAAGCTTTCTTT. The chain joins TRBV3-1 (or the pseudogene TRBV3-2) to TRBJ1-1; D is perhaps TRBD1 (5 bases). Trimming took 4 bases from V and 1 from J, leaving 13 bases between them. Germline V lookup: CDR1 LGHDT, CDR2 YNNKEL (reference sequence). CDR3 size: 15 residues.

This chain links TRBV1 with TRBJ2-7; whether TRBD2, the table's D call, matches the DNA was not checked. TRBV1 is tagged as a pseudogene. This CDR3 has 16 residues. Here the CDR3 DNA reads TGCACCAGCAGCCAAGTTCGACTAGCTAACACCTACGAGCAGTACTTC. This sequence encodes CTSSQVRLANTYEQYF.

The J gene is TRBJ2-7, the V gene TRBV28, with D tentatively TRBD1 (6 bases). V shed 8 bases and J shed 3 bases, with 11 bases lying between them. This CDR3 contains 12 residues. Looked up from germline, CDR1 is MDHEN and CDR2 is SYDVKM. The CDR3 is CASGQSDYEQYF. The DNA for the CDR3 is TGTGCCAGCGGACAGTCCGACTACGAGCAGTACTTC.

The genes are TRBV10-3 and TRBJ2-1; tentative D call: TRBD1 (6 bases). The CDR3 totals 14 residues. CDR1 and CDR2 from the germline V gene are ENHRY and SYGVKD. V lost 5 bases to trimming and J lost 6 bases, with 14 bases between them. The CDR3 coding sequence is TGTGCCATCAGTAGAGGGACATCGCCCAATGAGCAGTTCTTC. As protein: CAISRGTSPNEQFF.

CDR3 in DNA: TGTGCCAGCAGGGCAGGGGGAACCGGCGAGCAGTACTTC. This codes for CASRAGGTGEQYF. The V gene is TRBV7-9, the J gene TRBJ2-7; the match to TRBD1 covers 7 bases. Trimming removed 6 bases from V and 6 bases from J; junction bases left unmatched: 8. Germline V gene data show CDR1 as SEHNR and CDR2 as FQNEAQ (reference sequence). This CDR3 region has 13 residues. The variable domain in full, with the rest retrieved from reference TRBV7-9 and TRBJ2-7, is DTGVSQNPRHKITKRGQNVTFRCDPISEHNRLYWYRQTLGQGPEFLTYFQNEAQLEKSRLLSDRFSAERPKGSFSTLEIQRTEQGDSAMYLCASRAGGTGEQYFGPGTRLTVT.

The CDR3 region is CASSQRQGLGGEKLFF. The CDR3, as DNA: TGTGCCAGCAGCCAAAGACAGGGCCTAGGGGGTGAAAAACTGTTTTTT. V and J are TRBV28 and TRBJ1-4; 7 bases line up with TRBD1. The V gene's germline CDR1 is MDHEN and CDR2 SYDVKM. V lost 6 bases to trimming and J lost 7 bases; unmatched junction nucleotides: 14. The CDR3 runs to 16 residues.

V is TRBV6-6 and J is TRBJ2-2; possibly TRBD1 for D (5 bases). The germline gives CDR1 MNHNY, CDR2 SVGAGI (reference sequence). With 3 bases removed from V and 8 bases from J, the gap between germline ends came to 13 bases. The CDR3 runs to 14 residues. CDR3 region: CASSYSQGPGELFF. Written as DNA, the CDR3 is TGTGCCAGCAGTTATTCGCAGGGCCCTGGGGAGCTGTTTTTT.

The chain couples TRBV11-2 to TRBJ2-7, with TRBD1 as a possible D gene (5 bases). Germline V gene sequence: CDR1 SGHAT, CDR2 FQNNGV. The CDR3 has 13 amino acids. Trimming stripped 2 bases from V and 2 bases from J, with 7 bases between. The CDR3 DNA sequence: TGTGCCAGCAGCTTATCGACAGCCTACGAGCAGTACTTC. As protein: CASSLSTAYEQYF.

CDR3 protein: CASSHRGGPTDTQYF. The CDR3 DNA reads as TGTGCCAGCAGTCACAGGGGGGGTCCCACAGATACGCAGTATTTT. V is TRBV6-5 and J is TRBJ2-3, with D possibly TRBD1 on 8 matching bases. This CDR3 comprises 15 residues. CDR1 is MNHEY, CDR2 SVGAGI, per germline. Trimming cost V 5 bases and J 2 bases, with 14 bases left between them.

This chain uses TRBV3-1 (or the pseudogene TRBV3-2) with TRBJ1-1; no clear D. Trimming pared 2 bases from V and 0 bases from J, leaving 7 bases between. The CDR3 is 14 residues long. Germline V gene data show CDR1 as LGHDT and CDR2 as YNNKEL (reference sequence). The CDR3 DNA sequence: TGTGCCAGCAGCCAACAAGACATGAACACTGAAGCTTTCTTT. This translates into CASSQQDMNTEAFF.

The J gene is TRBJ1-4, the V gene TRBV30, with D perhaps TRBD1 (5 bases). V dropped 4 bases and J dropped 3 bases, with 9 bases sitting between them. The germline V gene encodes CDR1 GTSNPN and CDR2 SVGIG (reference sequence). This CDR3 comprises 13 residues. This chain's CDR3 is CAWTGEANEKLFF. The CDR3 coding sequence is TGTGCCTGGACGGGGGAAGCTAATGAAAAACTGTTTTTT.

The chain uses TRBV6-5 and TRBJ2-1; D is unresolved. The CDR3 loop spans 15 amino acids. Germline V gives CDR1 MNHEY, CDR2 SVGAGI. The V end was cut by 10 bases, the J end by 1 base, with 17 bases between. CDR3 loop: CATRSIVESYNEQFF. CDR3 DNA: TGTGCCACCAGAAGTATTGTAGAGTCCTACAATGAGCAGTTCTTC.

The chain has TRBV6-5 and TRBJ1-2; tentative D call: TRBD1 (6 bases). The germline CDR1 and CDR2 sequences are MNHEY and SVGAGI. The CDR3 spans 16 residues. Trimming pared 0 bases from V and 4 bases from J, leaving 15 bases between. The CDR3 nucleotides are TGTGCCAGCAGTTACTCGAAAATTAGGGGGACCTATGGCTACACCTTC. This translates into CASSYSKIRGTYGYTF.

This sequence joins TRBV6-5 and TRBJ2-2; D gene unclear. Germline values: CDR1 MNHEY, CDR2 SVGAGI. Deletions cut 0 bases from V and 7 bases from J, with 9 bases between. This CDR3 has 14 residues. CDR3 nucleotides: TGTGCCAGCAGTTACTCGACGGCAGGCGGGGAGCTGTTTTTT. It yields the protein CASSYSTAGGELFF.